These 5 T cell receptor beta chains were sequenced from one sample in a study of blood T cell repertoires in COVID-19 (dated by TCRdb to between 2020 and 2021). The library came from the immunoSEQ multiplex PCR assay. The immuneACCESS repertoire file appears here via TCRdb, limited to in-frame rearrangements. These files lack a portion of the clones; in checked studies, under half of the deficit traces to unresolved V genes, and the cause of the others is not known. The sample contains about 230,000 clones, less than 85% of them found a single time. In total, the top ten clones hold approximately 2.6% of the sample. Sequenced: peripheral blood. These receptors originate from a woman aged 70 to 79 with active or convalescent COVID-19.

The J gene is TRBJ2-3, the V gene TRBV19, with D perhaps TRBD1 (6 bases). This CDR3 is built from 17 residues. Trimming removed 5 bases from V and 2 bases from J, with 20 bases in between. Germline V gene lookup returns CDR1 LNHDA and CDR2 SQIVND (reference sequence). The CDR3 region has the DNA TGTGCCAGTAGTCTGGACAGATTTCCTCCCATCACAGATACGCAGTATTTT. Amino acid sequence: CASSLDRFPPITDTQYF.

The chain combines TRBV7-9 with TRBJ2-3; weak D call: TRBD1 (5 bases). In germline, CDR1 is SEHNR, CDR2 FQNEAQ (reference sequence). CDR3 length equals 13 residues. Trimming took off 5 bases at V and 3 bases at J, with 9 bases between the two ends. The DNA of the CDR3 is TGTGCCAGCAGCATCGGACATACAGATACGCAGTATTTT. Its protein product is CASSIGHTDTQYF.

The CDR3 nucleotides are TGTGCCATCAGTGAAGGGACAGGGTGGAATTCACCCCTCCACTTT. Protein: CAISEGTGWNSPLHF. The gene calls are TRBV10-3 and TRBJ1-6; 9 nucleotides match TRBD1. Germline lookup yields CDR1 ENHRY and CDR2 SYGVKD. Trimming at V came to 3 bases and at J to 7 bases, leaving 4 bases not matched to a gene. The CDR3 length is 15 residues.

The rearrangement links TRBV6-5 to TRBJ2-2, with 12 bases matching TRBD1. This CDR3 spans 15 amino acids. With V trimmed by 7 bases and J by 6 bases, 6 bases remained unmatched. CDR1 MNHEY and CDR2 SVGAGI come from the germline V gene. The CDR3 DNA reads TGTGCCAGCAACGAGGGACAGGGGGCTCCCGGGGAGCTGTTTTTT. Translated: CASNEGQGAPGELFF.

This clone was picked up one time. CDR3: CAIRQGDEQYF. The CDR3 DNA sequence: TGTGCCATACGACAGGGAGACGAGCAGTACTTC. This chain joins TRBV10-3 and TRBJ2-7; 7 bases map to TRBD1. V was pared by 9 bases and J by 5 bases, with 4 bases of the junction left unmatched. Germline CDR1 and CDR2: ENHRY and SYGVKD. The CDR3 consists of 11 residues.